Reported below is one T cell receptor beta chain. Its antigen is not identified. TCRdb's copy holds only in-frame clones and misses some; the assay was immunoSEQ multiplex PCR. Among tens of thousands of clones listed, 90% were seen once. These data come from a study of PD-1 blockade in classical Hodgkin lymphoma. Time point described: cycle 4 day 1 (C4D1), after 6 weeks of nivolumab. Every single patient, without exception, relapsed after autologous stem cell transplantation, and brentuximab vedotin exposure varied. CDR1 and CDR2 from the germline V gene are KGHSH and LQKENI. V was pared by 0 bases and J by 1 base, with 10 bases between. The CDR3 runs to 16 residues. Study findings and constraints: Reported findings placed baseline TCR diversity lower in newly diagnosed patients (compared with healthy donors). Repertoire differences have undefined causes, possibly disease activity or prior therapy. TCR diversity in CD4+, not CD8+, cells rose significantly by C4D1.

This TCR derives from a human donor with classical Hodgkin lymphoma. The sequencing used peripheral blood mononuclear cells (PBMCs), collected before the fourth cycle of nivolumab. V usage is TRBV18 and J usage is TRBJ1-5; maybe TRBD1 (5 bases). Here the CDR3 DNA reads TGTGCCAGCTCACCACCAGGCAGGGCGAGCAATCAGCCCCAGCATTTT. Translation: CASSPPGRASNQPQHF.